This T cell receptor beta chain was documented in a study of T cell responses to AZD1222 COVID-19 vaccine. Study-level results: Clonal diversity was possibly underestimated; the donors were predominantly white British and more often female. Spike was spanned by vaccine-associated CD4 TCRs, with dominance at 160-218 and 743-854. Just six AZD1222 recipients were seropositive at baseline.

As for this clone: As yet, its antigen is unknown.

Clones were sequenced by immunoSEQ multiplex PCR, and TCRdb holds only the in-frame ones, with some missing. The sample lists more than 85,000 clones, roughly nine tenths occurring once. Germline V gene sequence: CDR1 MDHEN, CDR2 SYDVKM. The V and J ends lost 2 bases and 10 bases respectively, with 23 bases between them. The CDR3 runs to 16 residues. V gene TRBV28 combines with J gene TRBJ1-1; unclear D gene. Sequencing was performed on peripheral blood, taken on day 0 of AZD1222 vaccination. The sequence derives from an adult in good health. CDR3 DNA: TGTGCCAGCAGTTTAGTCGGGGAAGGTACCCTATTTGGAGCTTTCTTT. Translated: CASSLVGEGTLFGAFF.